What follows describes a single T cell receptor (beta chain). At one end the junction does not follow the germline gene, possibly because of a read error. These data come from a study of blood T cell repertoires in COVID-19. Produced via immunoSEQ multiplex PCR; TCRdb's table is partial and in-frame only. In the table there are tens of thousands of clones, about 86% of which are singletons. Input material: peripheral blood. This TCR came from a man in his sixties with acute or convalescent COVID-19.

The CDR3 here is CASSVGESYSEQFF. DNA for the CDR3: TGTGCCAGCAGTGTGGGTGAGTCTTACAGTGAGCAGTTCTTC. The chain employs TRBV6-4 and TRBJ2-1, with D unclear. This CDR3 is built from 14 residues. Germline assignment: CDR1 MRHNA and CDR2 SNTAGT.